Presented here are 18 T cell receptor beta chains from one specimen sequenced in a study of blood T cell repertoires in COVID-19. The repertoire was sequenced with immunoSEQ multiplex PCR; TCRdb's copy has only in-frame clones and lacks some. Of about 210,000 clones listed, around 83% are singletons. Sequencing was done on a sample of peripheral blood. These receptor sequences come from a woman of 80 years or more with acute or convalescent COVID-19.

The chain links TRBV4-3 to TRBJ1-2; 12 positions match TRBD1. CDR1 and CDR2 from the germline V gene are LGHNA and YSLEER. The J segment lost 4 bases and the V segment lost 4 bases, leaving 7 bases of the junction unmatched. The CDR3 has 16 amino acids. The CDR3 sequence is CASSPGTGGRGYGYTF. In DNA form, the CDR3 reads TGCGCCAGCAGCCCCGGGACAGGGGGCAGAGGCTATGGCTACACCTTC.

The J gene is TRBJ2-7, the V gene TRBV27; the match to TRBD1 covers 10 bases. The CDR3 length is 13 residues. Germline CDR1 and CDR2: MNHEY and SMNVEV (reference sequence). Losses at the gene ends were 5 bases for V and 3 bases for J; bases not matched to a gene: 1. The CDR3 is CASSRTGGYEQYF. The CDR3 DNA sequence: TGTGCCAGCAGTAGGACAGGGGGCTACGAGCAGTACTTC.

This clone was picked up a small number of times. The genes are TRBV7-9 and TRBJ1-1; the D is unclear. Germline CDR1 is SEHNR and CDR2 is FQNEAQ (reference sequence). V was trimmed by 3 bases and J by 1 base, leaving 9 bases between them. The CDR3 totals 14 residues. In nucleotides, the CDR3 is TGTGCCAGCAGCTTTTCCCAAGCGAACACTGAAGCTTTCTTT. Its translation is CASSFSQANTEAFF.

With regard to this clone: Other nucleotide sequences from this sample produce the same CDR3. The chain employs TRBV18 and TRBJ1-2, with D possibly matching TRBD1 (6 bases). Germline values: CDR1 KGHSH, CDR2 LQKENI. CDR3 size: 13 residues. Trimming removed 3 bases at V and 2 bases at J, with 7 bases between. CDR3 DNA sequence: TGTGCCAGCTCACCCGACAGGAACTATGGCTACACCTTC. It codes for CASSPDRNYGYTF.

The V and J genes are TRBV28 and TRBJ2-3, with D possibly being TRBD2 (6 bases). Germline values: CDR1 MDHEN, CDR2 SYDVKM. Trimming left V 8 bases short and J 1 base short, with 16 bases between. The CDR3 is 15 amino acids. CDR3 protein: CASQGGGEGTDTQYF. CDR3 nucleotides: TGTGCCAGCCAGGGTGGAGGGGAGGGCACAGATACGCAGTATTTT.

The chain carries TRBV28 and TRBJ1-6; TRBD1 matches at 7 bases. Losses at the gene ends were 8 bases for V and 7 bases for J; bases not matched to a gene: 11. CDR1 is MDHEN and CDR2 is SYDVKM in the germline V gene. The CDR3 has 15 amino acids. CDR3 nucleotide sequence: TGTGCCAGCCTGGCCTTGGGGGACAGAAATTCACCCCTCCACTTT. Translation: CASLALGDRNSPLHF.

J is TRBJ1-2 and V is TRBV7-9, with 7 bases aligning to TRBD1. The CDR3 totals 15 residues. V lost 6 bases, J lost 8 bases, and 15 bases stayed unmatched. CDR1 is SEHNR and CDR2 is FQNEAQ in the germline V gene (reference sequence). CDR3 amino acids: CASSFGQVYNSGYTF. The CDR3 coding sequence is TGTGCCAGCAGTTTCGGACAGGTCTATAATTCGGGCTACACCTTC.

The V call is TRBV7-9, the J call TRBJ2-3; TRBD1 agrees at 9 bases. The V segment lost 3 bases and the J segment 4 bases; nucleotides outside the gene matches: 5. The CDR3 is 15 amino acids. The V gene's germline CDR1 is SEHNR and CDR2 FQNEAQ (reference sequence). In DNA, the CDR3 is TGTGCCAGCAGCTTCGTACAGGGGGCGGCAGATACGCAGTATTTT. Its protein product is CASSFVQGAADTQYF. Supplemented by reference TRBV7-9 and TRBJ2-3, the full variable domain reads DTGVSQNPRHKITKRGQNVTFRCDPISEHNRLYWYRQTLGQGPEFLTYFQNEAQLEKSRLLSDRFSAERPKGSFSTLEIQRTEQGDSAMYLCASSFVQGAADTQYFGPGTRLTVL.

This chain links TRBV9 with TRBJ1-6, with 7 nucleotides matching TRBD1. Per the germline V gene, CDR1 is SGDLS and CDR2 is YYNGEE. V shed 3 bases, J shed 9 bases, and the junction held 9 bases outside the gene matches. This CDR3 comprises 15 residues. The DNA for the CDR3 is TGTGCCAGCAGCGGACGACAGGGTTCGGCTTCACCCCTCCACTTT. Translating it yields CASSGRQGSASPLHF.

The V and J genes are TRBV7-9 and TRBJ1-4, with unresolved D. Germline values: CDR1 SEHNR, CDR2 FQNEAQ (reference sequence). Trimming pared 0 bases from V and 4 bases from J, leaving 9 bases between. The CDR3 consists of 15 residues. CDR3 nucleotide sequence: TGTGCCAGCAGCTTAGCGCTAGGCTATAATGAAAAACTGTTTTTT. Amino acid sequence: CASSLALGYNEKLFF. Based on the CDR3 plus reference TRBV7-9 and TRBJ1-4, the full variable domain is DTGVSQNPRHKITKRGQNVTFRCDPISEHNRLYWYRQTLGQGPEFLTYFQNEAQLEKSRLLSDRFSAERPKGSFSTLEIQRTEQGDSAMYLCASSLALGYNEKLFFGSGTQLSVL.

This chain uses TRBV7-2 with TRBJ2-5, with 7 positions matching TRBD1. Losses at the gene ends were 6 bases for V and 5 bases for J; bases not matched to a gene: 6. The CDR3 extends over 13 amino acids. CDR1 is SGHTA and CDR2 is FQGNSA in the germline V gene. In nucleotides, the CDR3 is TGTGCCAGCAGTCAGGGGGTTTATGAGACCCAGTACTTC. Its translation is CASSQGVYETQYF.

The sample holds one count of this clone. This chain uses TRBV5-1 with TRBJ2-3, with TRBD2 identical over 9 bases. The CDR3 has 16 residues. Germline CDR1 and CDR2: SGHRS and YFSETQ. Germline trimming cut 0 bases from V and 1 base from J; bases unmatched to any gene: 3. DNA for the CDR3: TGCGCCAGCAGCTTGGGTTTAGCGGGGGGCACAGATACGCAGTATTTT. Its translation: CASSLGLAGGTDTQYF. Combining the CDR3 with reference TRBV5-1 and TRBJ2-3 gives the whole variable domain KAGVTQTPRYLIKTRGQQVTLSCSPISGHRSVSWYQQTPGQGLQFLFEYFSETQRNKGNFPGRFSGRQFSNSRSEMNVSTLELGDSALYLCASSLGLAGGTDTQYFGPGTRLTVL.

The chain has TRBV6-6 and TRBJ2-3, with D possibly being TRBD2 (6 bases). Trimming took 6 bases from V and 0 from J, leaving 16 bases between them. Germline V gives CDR1 MNHNY, CDR2 SVGAGI (reference sequence). The CDR3 runs to 16 residues. Here the CDR3 DNA reads TGTGCCAGCAGCCATGGACGGGGGTCTAGCACAGATACGCAGTATTTT. Amino acids: CASSHGRGSSTDTQYF.

V gene TRBV2 combines with J gene TRBJ1-1; TRBD1 matches 7 bases. J lost 4 bases, V lost 5 bases, and 7 bases had no gene match. The CDR3 is 14 amino acids. Germline lookup yields CDR1 SNHLY and CDR2 FYNNEI. CDR3 loop: CASSPQGRFTEAFF. Written as DNA, the CDR3 is TGTGCCAGCAGTCCACAGGGGAGGTTCACTGAAGCTTTCTTT.

This clone came up a few times. The rearrangement joins TRBV28 to TRBJ2-5, with TRBD1 matching over 11 bases. CDR3 length: 15 residues. Trimming removed 5 bases from V and 2 bases from J; junction bases left unmatched: 4. CDR1 is MDHEN and CDR2 is SYDVKM in the germline V gene. CDR3 sequence reads: CASSLGTGGQETQYF. The DNA of the CDR3 is TGTGCCAGCAGTCTAGGGACAGGGGGGCAAGAGACCCAGTACTTC. The entire variable domain, with the rest obtained from reference TRBV28 and TRBJ2-5, is as follows: DVKVTQSSRYLVKRTGEKVFLECVQDMDHENMFWYRQDPGLGLRLIYFSYDVKMKEKGDIPEGYSVSREKKERFSLILESASTNQTSMYLCASSLGTGGQETQYFGPGTRLLVL.

The CDR3 protein is CASRMVGVSNQPQHF. Written as DNA, the CDR3 is TGTGCCAGTAGGATGGTTGGAGTGTCAAATCAGCCCCAGCATTTT. The J gene is TRBJ1-5, the V gene TRBV19; D remains unclear. From germline, CDR1 is LNHDA and CDR2 SQIVND (reference sequence). The CDR3 is made up of 15 amino acids. V lost 6 bases and J lost 4, with 16 bases in between.

This chain connects TRBV5-1 to TRBJ2-7, with a possible D match to TRBD1 (6 bases). CDR1 is SGHRS and CDR2 is YFSETQ in the germline V gene. Trimming removed 4 bases from V and 1 base from J, with 15 bases in between. This CDR3 is built from 15 residues. CDR3 protein: CASSPEQGRSYEQYF. The CDR3 DNA reads TGCGCCAGCAGCCCGGAACAGGGTCGGTCCTACGAGCAGTACTTC.

The CDR3 is CASSTATGNRQEKLFF. In DNA, the CDR3 is TGTGCCAGTAGTACGGCCACGGGGAATCGGCAAGAAAAACTGTTTTTT. The J gene is TRBJ1-4, the V gene TRBV19; D not resolved. Trimming stripped 4 bases from V and 8 bases from J, with 20 bases between. Germline V gene sequence: CDR1 LNHDA, CDR2 SQIVND (reference sequence). The CDR3 loop spans 16 amino acids.